This TCR beta chain was found in a study of T cells in Graves' hyperthyroidism and ophthalmopathy. Researchers amplified the TCR beta CDR3 regions from RNA transcripts. TCR CDR3 underwent first-round RT-PCR with the HTBI primer set. TCRdb reprocessed the multiplex PCR reads with MiXCR, giving one entry per CDR3 protein. This table has hundreds of thousands of distinct CDR3 sequences, 38% appearing once. From germline, CDR1 is MNHEY and CDR2 SVGAGI. CDR3 length equals 13 residues. The ends were cut back, 7 bases at V and 5 bases at J, with 14 bases in the middle. Only a few counts were recorded for this clonotype. Graves' hyperthyroidism was deemed stable absent ophthalmopathy progression within 18 months. It was uncontrolled infection, other autoimmune disease, pregnancy or lactation that excluded patients. Diagnostic decisions used clinical symptoms, serum thyroxine and TRAb, thyroid ultrasound and orbital computed tomography.

Sequenced input: blood. This chain uses TRBV6-5 with TRBJ1-2; D remains ambiguous. The sequence derives from a man younger than 35 with Graves' hyperthyroidism. CDR3 sequence reads: CASTRPGRYGYTF. The CDR3 DNA sequence: TGTGCCAGCACTCGGCCCGGGAGATATGGCTACACCTTC.